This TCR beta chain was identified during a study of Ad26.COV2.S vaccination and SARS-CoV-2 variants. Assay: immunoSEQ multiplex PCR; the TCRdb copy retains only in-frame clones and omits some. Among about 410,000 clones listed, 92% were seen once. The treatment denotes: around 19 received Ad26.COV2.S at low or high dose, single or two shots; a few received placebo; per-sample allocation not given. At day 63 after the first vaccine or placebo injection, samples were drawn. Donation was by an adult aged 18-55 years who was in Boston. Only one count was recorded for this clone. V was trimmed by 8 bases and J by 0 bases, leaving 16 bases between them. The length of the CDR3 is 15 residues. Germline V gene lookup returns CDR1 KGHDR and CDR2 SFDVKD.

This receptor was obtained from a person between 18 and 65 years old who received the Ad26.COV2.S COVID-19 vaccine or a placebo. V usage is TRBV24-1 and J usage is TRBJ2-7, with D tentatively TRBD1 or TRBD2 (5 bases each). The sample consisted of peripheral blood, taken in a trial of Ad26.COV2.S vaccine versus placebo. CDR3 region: CATIPRDVRSYEQYF. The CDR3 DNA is TGTGCCACCATTCCTAGGGACGTCCGCTCCTACGAGCAGTACTTC.